Below are 12 T cell receptor beta chains sequenced from a single sample in a study of beta chain features in type 1 diabetes. The antigens for these receptors are not known. Reverse transcribing all isolated RNA meant expressed TCRB transcripts were sequenced. Assay used: immunoSEQ multiplex PCR; TCRdb lists only in-frame clones, some missing. The data hold some 330,000 clones, with about 12% observed a single time. Study-level results: Shortening that was moderate but significant affected the TCRB CDR3s of Type 1 diabetes patients in all four CD4+ subsets.

Sequences were obtained from naive CD4+ T cells from blood. The source is a young woman with type 1 diabetes.

The V gene is TRBV7-8, the J gene TRBJ1-1; 8 bases match TRBD1. The CDR3 spans 14 residues. V was pared by 5 bases and J by 0 bases, with 2 bases of the junction left unmatched. From germline, CDR1 is SGHVS and CDR2 FQNEAQ. Here the CDR3 reads CASSMGQVNTEAFF. The DNA for the CDR3 is TGTGCCAGCAGCATGGGACAGGTGAACACTGAAGCTTTCTTT.

The chain combines TRBV14 with TRBJ1-1; 9 bases agree with TRBD1. Germline lookup yields CDR1 SGHDN and CDR2 FVKESK. The CDR3 spans 15 residues. J was trimmed by 3 bases and V by 4 bases; bases with no gene match: 6. DNA of the CDR3: TGTGCCAGCAGCCGGGACAGGGAATATCACACTGAAGCTTTCTTT. Translating gives CASSRDREYHTEAFF. Filled out from reference TRBV14 and TRBJ1-1, the complete variable domain reads EAGVTQFPSHSVIEKGQTVTLRCDPISGHDNLYWYRRVMGKEIKFLLHFVKESKQDESGMPNNRFLAERTGGTYSTLKVQPAELEDSGVYFCASSRDREYHTEAFFGQGTRLTVV.

The chain couples TRBV6-1 to TRBJ1-4; TRBD1 matches 7 bases. Trimming removed 6 bases from V and 8 bases from J; junction bases left unmatched: 6. Germline values: CDR1 MNHNS, CDR2 SASEGT. The CDR3 loop spans 13 amino acids. CDR3 nucleotide sequence: TGTGCCAGCAGGCAACAGGGGACGGAAAAACTGTTTTTT. This encodes CASRQQGTEKLFF.

This clone has just a few counts. The chain uses TRBV5-1 and TRBJ1-5, with TRBD1 matching 11 bases. J lost 5 bases, V lost 3 bases, and 1 base had no gene match. The CDR3 is 14 amino acids. The germline V gene has CDR1 SGHRS and CDR2 YFSETQ. CDR3 region: CASSWTGGDQPQHF. CDR3 bases: TGCGCCAGCAGCTGGACAGGGGGCGATCAGCCCCAGCATTTT.

The chain employs TRBV28 and TRBJ2-7; 9 positions agree with TRBD2. The CDR3 consists of 15 residues. Germline V CDR1 and CDR2: MDHEN, SYDVKM. The ends lost 3 bases at V and 2 bases at J; junction bases unmatched: 5. Written as DNA, the CDR3 is TGTGCCAGCAGTTTCGAAAGCGGGAGGCCCTACGAGCAGTACTTC. This gives the protein CASSFESGRPYEQYF.

The rearrangement joins TRBV10-3 to TRBJ2-1; tentatively, D is TRBD2 (6 bases). Looked up from germline, CDR1 is ENHRY and CDR2 is SYGVKD. The CDR3 extends over 15 amino acids. Trimming took off 7 bases at V and 2 bases at J, with 15 bases between the two ends. The CDR3 bases are TGTGCCATCACCTCGACTAGTCTTACCTACAATGAGCAGTTCTTC. Translating gives CAITSTSLTYNEQFF.

The chain is built from TRBV11-3 and TRBJ2-2; D gene ambiguous. The V and J ends lost 3 bases and 4 bases respectively, with 9 bases between them. CDR1 and CDR2 (germline): SGHNT, YENEEA. The CDR3 is made up of 14 amino acids. CDR3 loop: CASSFDSTTGELFF. The CDR3 DNA follows: TGTGCCAGCAGCTTTGATAGTACCACCGGGGAGCTGTTTTTT.

The chain joins TRBV29-1 to TRBJ2-2, with D maybe TRBD2 (6 bases). Trimming took off 3 bases at V and 9 bases at J, with 14 bases between the two ends. Germline CDR1 reads SQVTM; CDR2 reads ANQGSEA. The CDR3 sequence is 13 residues long. The DNA of the CDR3 is TGCAGCGTTGAGGGGGGACGCGACCGGGAGCTGTTTTTT. Its protein is CSVEGGRDRELFF.

This chain uses TRBV18 with TRBJ1-3; weak D call: TRBD1 (6 bases). The CDR3 has 16 amino acids. Germline V gene data show CDR1 as KGHSH and CDR2 as LQKENI. Trimming shortened V by 2 bases and J by 3 bases, and 14 bases separated the two germline ends. CDR3 bases: TGTGCCAGCTCACCAAGTCAACAGGGATTTGGAAACACCATATATTTT. Amino acid sequence: CASSPSQQGFGNTIYF. The entire variable domain, with the rest obtained from reference TRBV18 and TRBJ1-3, is as follows: NAGVMQNPRHLVRRRGQEARLRCSPMKGHSHVYWYRQLPEEGLKFMVYLQKENIIDESGMPKERFSAEFPKEGPSILRIQQVVRGDSAAYFCASSPSQQGFGNTIYFGEGSWLTVV.

The table lists this clone with a few counts. This chain uses TRBV5-4 with TRBJ1-6; unclear D gene. V was cut by 5 bases and J by 10 bases, with 10 bases left in between. Germline V gene lookup returns CDR1 SGHNT and CDR2 YYREEE (reference sequence). The CDR3 totals 12 residues. CDR3 sequence: CASRGPGSPLHF. The DNA of the CDR3 is TGTGCCAGCAGAGGCCCGGGGTCACCCCTCCACTTT.

V is TRBV5-1 and J is TRBJ1-2, with D uncertain. V gave up 0 bases and J gave up 5 bases, with 8 bases separating them. This CDR3 spans 13 amino acids. CDR1 is SGHRS and CDR2 is YFSETQ in the germline V gene. The CDR3 DNA is TGCGCCAGCAGCTTGGACCCCGGGTATGGCTACACCTTC. This translates into CASSLDPGYGYTF.

V and J are TRBV11-2 and TRBJ2-5; TRBD2 might be the D (5 bases). Germline assignment: CDR1 SGHAT and CDR2 FQNNGV. Trimming removed 2 bases from V and 5 bases from J, with 15 bases in between. This CDR3 is 15 amino acids long. The CDR3 nucleotides are TGTGCCAGCAGCTTATGGGCCAGCAGGAGGGAGACCCAGTACTTC. Protein sequence: CASSLWASRRETQYF.